The 30 T cell receptor beta chains in this list originate from one sample, sequenced in a study of radiotherapy plus CTLA-4 blockade in lung cancer. Sequencing was performed with immunoSEQ multiplex PCR; in TCRdb, only in-frame clones are kept and a portion is missing. The sample holds some 40,000 clones, roughly 80% seen once. The sequencing used peripheral blood, collected from a patient treated with radiotherapy plus ipilimumab. These receptor sequences come from a human donor with non-small cell lung cancer whose response to radiotherapy plus ipilimumab could not be evaluated.

The V call is TRBV7-2, the J call TRBJ2-1; 8 bases are shared with TRBD1. J was trimmed by 7 bases and V by 4 bases; bases with no gene match: 6. The CDR3 is 14 amino acids. Germline values: CDR1 SGHTA, CDR2 FQGNSA. CDR3 amino acids: CASSSLDRENEQFF. The CDR3 DNA sequence: TGTGCCAGCAGCTCTTTGGACAGGGAAAATGAGCAGTTCTTC.

The gene calls are TRBV4-2 and TRBJ2-5, with TRBD2 identical over 10 bases. Looked up from germline, CDR1 is LGHNA and CDR2 is YNFKEQ. With V trimmed by 1 base and J by 1 base, 0 bases remained unmatched. The CDR3 consists of 15 residues. In DNA, the CDR3 is TGTGCCAGCAGCCAAGGGACTAGCGGCCAAGAGACCCAGTACTTC. This translates into CASSQGTSGQETQYF.

This clone appeared once. This chain uses TRBV18 with TRBJ2-1, with D perhaps TRBD1 (6 bases). Trimming pared 3 bases from V and 9 bases from J, leaving 18 bases between. The CDR3 totals 15 residues. The germline V gene encodes CDR1 KGHSH and CDR2 LQKENI. The CDR3 here is CASSPGQGNIGEQFF. CDR3 in DNA: TGTGCCAGCTCACCTGGGCAGGGGAATATCGGTGAGCAGTTCTTC.

The CDR3 DNA reads as TGTGCCAGCTCACCTGAAGCAAACACCATATATTTT. This codes for CASSPEANTIYF. The chain links TRBV18 to TRBJ1-3; D is undetermined. V lost 3 bases to trimming and J lost 6 bases, with 6 bases between them. The CDR3 covers 12 residues. The germline CDR1 and CDR2 sequences are KGHSH and LQKENI.

The chain employs TRBV5-4 and TRBJ2-7; D is uncertain. Per germline, CDR1 SGHNT and CDR2 YYREEE (reference sequence). This CDR3 contains 16 residues. Trimming removed 2 bases from V and 0 bases from J, with 15 bases in between. The CDR3 protein is CASSFLGLGSSYEQYF. As DNA, the CDR3 is TGTGCCAGCAGCTTCTTGGGTCTAGGAAGCTCCTACGAGCAGTACTTC.

This sequence joins TRBV5-4 and TRBJ2-2; 7 bases match TRBD2. The germline V gene has CDR1 SGHNT and CDR2 YYREEE (reference sequence). The CDR3 is 17 residues long. Trimming at V came to 6 bases and at J to 4 bases, leaving 15 bases not matched to a gene. The CDR3 DNA reads TGTGCCAGCAAAGCCCTGGCGGGCGGGGGAACCACCGGGGAGCTGTTTTTT. Translated: CASKALAGGGTTGELFF.

The chain recombines TRBV11-2 with TRBJ1-4, with D possibly being TRBD1 (6 bases). The length of the CDR3 is 16 residues. Trimming took 5 bases from V and 8 from J, leaving 21 bases between them. CDR1 and CDR2 (germline): SGHAT, FQNNGV. The CDR3 protein is CASSRNRVGRGEKLFF. Here the CDR3 DNA reads TGTGCCAGCAGCCGAAACAGGGTTGGCCGAGGGGAAAAACTGTTTTTT.

The rearrangement joins TRBV19 to TRBJ1-4, with 10 nucleotides matching TRBD1. Germline assignment: CDR1 LNHDA and CDR2 SQIVND (reference sequence). The CDR3 contains 13 residues. V trimming: 8 bases; J trimming: 5 bases; junction bases outside the gene matches: 2. The DNA for the CDR3 is TGTGCCAGTTCGACAGGGGGCAATGAAAAACTGTTTTTT. Translated, it gives CASSTGGNEKLFF.

The chain uses TRBV11-3 and TRBJ2-7, with D perhaps matching TRBD1 (5 bases). There are 15 residues in the CDR3. V lost 5 bases and J lost 0, with 14 bases in between. CDR1 is SGHNT and CDR2 is YENEEA in the germline V gene. CDR3 sequence: CASSPRGGSSYEQYF. For the CDR3, the DNA is TGTGCCAGCAGCCCAAGGGGCGGCAGCTCCTACGAGCAGTACTTC.

The CDR3 reads CASSLGTGDAEQFF. Written as DNA, the CDR3 is TGCGCCAGCAGCTTGGGGACTGGAGACGCGGAGCAGTTCTTC. The chain joins TRBV5-1 to TRBJ2-1; tentatively, D is TRBD2 (5 bases). V was clipped by 0 bases and J by 10 bases, with 14 bases between them. Germline V lookup: CDR1 SGHRS, CDR2 YFSETQ. The CDR3 loop spans 14 amino acids.

The chain joins TRBV10-3 to TRBJ2-1; 9 bases match TRBD1. The CDR3 contains 14 residues. From germline, CDR1 is ENHRY and CDR2 SYGVKD. The J segment lost 7 bases and the V segment lost 6 bases, leaving 7 bases of the junction unmatched. CDR3 protein: CAIRSGQGNNEQFF. The CDR3 bases are TGTGCCATCAGGTCGGGACAGGGTAATAATGAGCAGTTCTTC.

The chain couples TRBV21-1 to TRBJ1-2. TRBV21-1 is classified as a pseudogene. This CDR3 region has 14 residues. The CDR3 DNA is TGTGCCAGCAGCAAAGCGGGGGGAGGCTATGGCTACACCTTC. The encoded protein is CASSKAGGGYGYTF.

The chain combines TRBV7-8 with TRBJ2-2; 13 nucleotides match TRBD2. Germline-derived CDR1 and CDR2 are SGHVS and FQNEAQ. CDR3 length: 14 amino acids. V was pared by 10 bases and J by 6 bases, with 5 bases of the junction left unmatched. The CDR3 DNA reads TGTGCCACTAGGACTAGCGGGGGCTCCGGGGAGCTGTTTTTT. This sequence encodes CATRTSGGSGELFF.

V usage is TRBV7-9 and J usage is TRBJ1-4; tentative D call: TRBD1 (6 bases). Per germline, CDR1 SEHNR and CDR2 FQNEAQ (reference sequence). The V end was cut by 5 bases, the J end by 10 bases, with 20 bases between. The CDR3 is made up of 15 amino acids. The CDR3 region has the DNA TGTGCCAGCAGCGGGGGCTTGGGGATGGTGACAAAACTGTTTTTT. Protein product: CASSGGLGMVTKLFF.

This clone was seen a single time. V gene TRBV6-6 combines with J gene TRBJ2-1; 10 nucleotides match TRBD2. From germline, CDR1 is MNHNY and CDR2 SVGAGI (reference sequence). After removal of 6 bases from V and 3 bases from J, the junction contained 8 bases not matched to a gene. The CDR3 loop spans 16 amino acids. CDR3 bases: TGTGCCAGCAGGACACTGACTAGCGGGTTCTACAATGAGCAGTTCTTC. Translated, it gives CASRTLTSGFYNEQFF.

This clone was detected once. The CDR3 sequence: CASSLDYSYNEQFF. The CDR3 DNA sequence: TGTGCCAGCAGCTTAGACTACTCCTACAATGAGCAGTTCTTC. This chain joins TRBV7-3 and TRBJ2-1; TRBD2 is a possible D gene (5 bases). This CDR3 has 14 residues. Trimming removed 2 bases from V and 0 bases from J, with 5 bases in between. Germline V gene lookup returns CDR1 SGHTA and CDR2 FQGTGA.

The chain couples TRBV27 to TRBJ2-7; no clear D. CDR1 is MNHEY, CDR2 SMNVEV, per germline (reference sequence). This CDR3 region has 13 residues. Trimming pared 0 bases from V and 6 bases from J, leaving 9 bases between. This CDR3 is CASSLSRLSEQYF. For the CDR3, the DNA is TGTGCCAGCAGTTTATCCCGACTCAGCGAGCAGTACTTC.

As regards this clone: One end of the junction fails to match germline, which may point to a read error. The chain is built from TRBV9 and TRBJ1-1; D uncertain. Germline V gene data show CDR1 as SGDLS and CDR2 as YYNGEE. The CDR3 has 13 amino acids. CDR3 sequence reads: CASSVAETGAILF. The CDR3 nucleotides are TGTGCCAGCAGCGTAGCTGAGACGGGAGCGATTCTCTTT.

The gene calls are TRBV11-3 and TRBJ2-7; D gene ambiguous. The germline CDR1 and CDR2 sequences are SGHNT and YENEEA. The V gene lost 1 base and the J gene lost 3 bases, with 4 bases spanning the gap. The CDR3 spans 12 residues. The CDR3 DNA sequence: TGTGCCAGCAGCTTAGGCAGCTACGAGCAGTACTTC. This encodes CASSLGSYEQYF.

This clone has only a few counts. The rearrangement uses TRBV7-2 and TRBJ1-5; D may be TRBD1 (6 bases). Deletions cut 1 base from V and 0 bases from J, with 13 bases between. CDR1 and CDR2 (germline): SGHTA, FQGNSA. This CDR3 spans 17 amino acids. CDR3 region: CASSLDGRGYSNQPQHF. In nucleotides, the CDR3 is TGTGCCAGCAGCTTAGACGGCAGGGGATATAGCAATCAGCCCCAGCATTTT.

The count of this clone is one. V and J are TRBV18 and TRBJ1-3; 8 bases agree with TRBD1. The V gene's germline CDR1 is KGHSH and CDR2 LQKENI. The V segment lost 6 bases and the J segment 0 bases; nucleotides outside the gene matches: 7. The CDR3 spans 16 residues. In nucleotides, the CDR3 is TGTGCCAGCTCCGGGACAGGTTTAAGCTCTGGAAACACCATATATTTT. Its protein product is CASSGTGLSSGNTIYF.

The chain joins TRBV7-3 to TRBJ2-7, with 11 bases that match TRBD1. CDR1 SGHTA and CDR2 FQGTGA come from the germline V gene. The CDR3 runs to 15 residues. The trim removed 7 bases at V and 6 bases at J, leaving 11 bases unmatched. CDR3 loop: CASTDRPGQGGEQYF. The CDR3 DNA reads as TGTGCCAGCACCGATAGACCGGGACAGGGGGGCGAGCAGTACTTC.

This clone was counted once. The rearrangement joins TRBV4-3 to TRBJ2-1; 11 nucleotides match TRBD2. The germline gives CDR1 LGHNA, CDR2 YSLEER. V lost 4 bases to trimming and J lost 9 bases; unmatched junction nucleotides: 14. The CDR3 covers 17 residues. The CDR3 region is CASSRAEGSGRASEQFF. CDR3 nucleotide sequence: TGCGCCAGCAGCCGGGCTGAGGGTAGCGGGAGGGCCAGTGAGCAGTTCTTC.

This clone was seen only a few times. The chain couples TRBV4-2 to TRBJ2-1, with 8 nucleotides matching TRBD2. Trimming cost V 2 bases and J 0 bases; bases outside gene matches: 3. The CDR3 has 16 residues. Germline assignment: CDR1 LGHNA and CDR2 YNFKEQ. DNA for the CDR3: TGTGCCAGCAGCCAACTAAGCGGGAGCTCCTACAATGAGCAGTTCTTC. Amino acids: CASSQLSGSSYNEQFF.

The V call is TRBV5-1, the J call TRBJ2-5; 7 bases fit TRBD1. The V gene end was trimmed by 0 bases and the J gene end by 6 bases; junction bases not matched to a gene: 5. CDR1 SGHRS and CDR2 YFSETQ come from the germline V gene. This CDR3 region has 14 residues. The CDR3 DNA is TGCGCCAGCAGCTTGGCGACAGGGTCTCAGACCCAGTACTTC. It specifies CASSLATGSQTQYF.

The rearrangement uses TRBV29-1 and TRBJ2-5; 15 bases line up with TRBD2. CDR1 and CDR2 (germline): SQVTM, ANQGSEA. The CDR3 is 14 residues long. Germline trimming cut 7 bases from V and 5 bases from J; bases unmatched to any gene: 5. Written as DNA, the CDR3 is TGCAGCGGGACTAGCGGGGGGGCTGCGGAGACCCAGTACTTC. Its translation: CSGTSGGAAETQYF.

V is TRBV19 and J is TRBJ2-5, with D perhaps matching TRBD2 (6 bases). From germline, CDR1 is LNHDA and CDR2 SQIVND (reference sequence). The CDR3 extends over 13 amino acids. V dropped 5 bases and J dropped 1 base, with 8 bases sitting between them. The CDR3 region has the DNA TGTGCCAGTAGTTGGCGGGGCCAAGAGACCCAGTACTTC. It yields the protein CASSWRGQETQYF.

V and J are TRBV4-1 and TRBJ2-1, with 11 bases fitting TRBD2. Trimming cost V 4 bases and J 0 bases; bases outside gene matches: 5. This CDR3 spans 17 amino acids. CDR1 MGHRA and CDR2 YSYEKL come from the germline V gene. CDR3 nucleotide sequence: TGCGCCAGCAGCCCCCGACTAGCGGGGACCTCCTACAATGAGCAGTTCTTC. Translated, it gives CASSPRLAGTSYNEQFF.

This rearrangement joins TRBV9 to TRBJ1-5; D unresolved. This CDR3 region has 15 residues. CDR1 is SGDLS, CDR2 YYNGEE, per germline. V gave up 6 bases and J gave up 2 bases, with 15 bases separating them. CDR3 sequence (DNA): TGTGCCAGCACGCCTCTGGGGAGAGGCAATCAGCCCCAGCATTTT. This codes for CASTPLGRGNQPQHF.

The chain recombines TRBV6-5 with TRBJ1-2, with no clear D. V lost 4 bases to trimming and J lost 1 base, with 10 bases between them. The CDR3 spans 14 residues. Germline-derived CDR1 and CDR2 are MNHEY and SVGAGI. CDR3 sequence: CASSFEQSNYGYTF. The DNA for the CDR3 is TGTGCCAGCAGTTTCGAACAGAGTAACTATGGCTACACCTTC.